Below, 6 T cell receptor beta chains from the same sample are listed, as sequenced in a study of T cells in Graves' hyperthyroidism and ophthalmopathy. There were TCR beta CDR3 regions amplified from RNA transcripts. The HTBI primer set served for first-round RT-PCR of the TCR CDR3. TCRdb analysed the multiplex PCR reads with MiXCR anew, one entry per CDR3 protein. Found here are around 690,000 distinct CDR3 sequences, about 18% of them singletons; the top ten hold roughly a sixth. Specimen: blood. The receptors were sampled from a man aged 50 to 59 with Graves' hyperthyroidism.

This clonotype was seen a handful of times. The chain employs TRBV4-3 and TRBJ2-1; TRBD2 aligns across 9 bases. The CDR3 runs to 15 residues. The J segment lost 4 bases and the V segment lost 3 bases, leaving 4 bases of the junction unmatched. Germline loops: CDR1 LGHNA, CDR2 YSLEER. This CDR3 is CASSHRLADYNEQFF. Here the CDR3 DNA reads TGCGCCAGCAGCCACCGACTAGCGGATTACAATGAGCAGTTCTTC.

This chain uses TRBV7-9 with TRBJ2-1; D is possibly TRBD1 (6 bases). The CDR3 length is 12 residues. Deletions cut 3 bases from V and 14 bases from J, with 14 bases between. Germline lookup yields CDR1 SEHNR and CDR2 FQNEAQ (reference sequence). In DNA form, the CDR3 reads TGTGCCAGCAGCTTTGCAGGGGCAGGGAAGTTCTTC. Protein: CASSFAGAGKFF. Together with reference TRBV7-9 and TRBJ2-1, the CDR3 gives the full variable domain: DTGVSQNPRHKITKRGQNVTFRCDPISEHNRLYWYRQTLGQGPEFLTYFQNEAQLEKSRLLSDRFSAERPKGSFSTLEIQRTEQGDSAMYLCASSFAGAGKFFGPGTRLTVL.

This clonotype was observed at least ten times. The gene calls are TRBV18 and TRBJ2-3, with no clear D. V lost 3 bases and J 1 base, leaving 11 bases between the germline ends. The CDR3 runs to 15 residues. Germline CDR1 reads KGHSH; CDR2 reads LQKENI. CDR3 in DNA: TGTGCCAGCTCACCTCGGCCCTCTGGCACAGATACGCAGTATTTT. Encoded protein: CASSPRPSGTDTQYF.

This clonotype was detected only a few times. The rearrangement joins TRBV29-1 to TRBJ1-1; D remains unclear. The CDR3 length is 11 residues. The germline V gene encodes CDR1 SQVTM and CDR2 ANQGSEA. The V and J ends lost 3 bases and 3 bases respectively, with 5 bases between them. This chain's CDR3 is CSVEQYTEAFF. The CDR3 DNA follows: TGCAGCGTTGAGCAGTACACTGAAGCTTTCTTT.

This clonotype has a count of ten or more. CDR3 sequence: CASSHEGLATKETQYF. The CDR3 bases are TGTGCCAGCAGCCACGAAGGACTAGCGACCAAAGAGACCCAGTACTTC. The V gene is TRBV9, the J gene TRBJ2-5, with 9 bases fitting TRBD2. CDR3 length equals 16 residues. Germline CDR1 SGDLS, CDR2 YYNGEE. The trim removed 4 bases at V and 3 bases at J, leaving 10 bases unmatched.

V usage is TRBV6-5 and J usage is TRBJ1-6; no reliable D call. The CDR3 has 16 residues. V was shortened by 0 bases and J by 7 bases, with 13 bases between the two germline ends. CDR1 is MNHEY and CDR2 is SVGAGI in the germline V gene. Here the CDR3 DNA reads TGTGCCAGCAGTTACTCGCTGGGCAATCGAAATTCACCCCTCCACTTT. Encoded protein: CASSYSLGNRNSPLHF.